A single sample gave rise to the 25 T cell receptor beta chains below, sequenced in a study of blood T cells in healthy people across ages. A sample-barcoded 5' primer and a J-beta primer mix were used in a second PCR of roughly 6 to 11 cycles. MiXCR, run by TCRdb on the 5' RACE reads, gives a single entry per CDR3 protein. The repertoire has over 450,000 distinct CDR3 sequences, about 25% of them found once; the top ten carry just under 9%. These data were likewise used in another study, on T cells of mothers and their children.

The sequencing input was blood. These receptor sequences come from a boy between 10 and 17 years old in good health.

The CDR3 region has the DNA TGTGCCAGCAGTTTGGCGGACATTCAGTACTTC. It encodes CASSLADIQYF. The rearrangement uses TRBV12-3 or TRBV12-4 and TRBJ2-4; D is unresolved. V shed 3 bases and J shed 8 bases, with 5 bases lying between them. The CDR3 runs to 11 residues.

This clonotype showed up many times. CDR3 region: CSAPTGTEGGDTQYF. CDR3 nucleotide sequence: TGCAGTGCTCCCACCGGGACCGAGGGGGGTGATACGCAGTATTTT. The chain carries TRBV20-1 and TRBJ2-3; D possibly uses TRBD1 or TRBD2 (6 bases each). V lost 5 bases and J 6 bases, leaving 21 bases between the germline ends. The CDR3 spans 15 residues. Per germline, CDR1 DFQATT and CDR2 SNEGSKA (reference sequence).

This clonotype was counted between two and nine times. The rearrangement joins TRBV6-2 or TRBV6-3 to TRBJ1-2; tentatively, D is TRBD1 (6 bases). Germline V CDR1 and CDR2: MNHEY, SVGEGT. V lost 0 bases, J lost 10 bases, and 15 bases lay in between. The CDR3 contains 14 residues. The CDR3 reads CASSYSGAPFNYTF. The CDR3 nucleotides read TGTGCCAGCAGTTACTCGGGGGCTCCCTTCAACTACACCTTC.

In nucleotides, the CDR3 is TGTGCCAGCAGCTCGAAGACTAGCGGGGGGGTGTATGAGCAGTTCTTC. It specifies CASSSKTSGGVYEQFF. The rearrangement joins TRBV7-9 to TRBJ2-5; TRBD2 matches 14 bases. The end of the DNA is better explained by TRBJ2-1, so the J call may be wrong. CDR3 length: 16 amino acids. CDR1 and CDR2 (germline): SEHNR, FQNEAQ (reference sequence).

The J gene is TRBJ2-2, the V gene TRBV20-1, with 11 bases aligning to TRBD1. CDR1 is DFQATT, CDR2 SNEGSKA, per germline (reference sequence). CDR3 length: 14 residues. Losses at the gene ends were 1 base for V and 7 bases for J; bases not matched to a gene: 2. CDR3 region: CSARGGTGGGELFF. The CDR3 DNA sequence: TGCAGTGCTAGAGGCGGGACAGGGGGCGGGGAGCTGTTTTTT.

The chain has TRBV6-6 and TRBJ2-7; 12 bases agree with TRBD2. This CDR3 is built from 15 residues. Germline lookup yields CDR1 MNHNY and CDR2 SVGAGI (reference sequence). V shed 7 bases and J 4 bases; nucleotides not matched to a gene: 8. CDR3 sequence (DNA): TGTGCCAGCACTAGACTAGCGGGAGTGTTTTACGAGCAGTACTTC. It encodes CASTRLAGVFYEQYF.

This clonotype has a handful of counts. The CDR3: CATSRDTPAYNEQFF. The DNA of the CDR3 is TGTGCCACCAGCAGAGATACTCCAGCCTACAATGAGCAGTTCTTC. This sequence joins TRBV15 and TRBJ2-1; unclear D gene. The germline V and J ends were trimmed by 0 bases and 2 bases, with 8 bases remaining between them. CDR1 and CDR2 from the germline V gene are LNHNV and YYDKDF (reference sequence). The CDR3 covers 15 residues.

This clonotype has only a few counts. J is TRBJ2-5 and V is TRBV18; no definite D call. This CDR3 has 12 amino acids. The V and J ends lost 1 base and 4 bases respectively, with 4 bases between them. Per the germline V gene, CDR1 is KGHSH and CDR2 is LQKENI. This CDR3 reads CASSPQPETQYF. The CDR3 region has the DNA TGTGCCAGCTCACCACAGCCAGAGACCCAGTACTTC. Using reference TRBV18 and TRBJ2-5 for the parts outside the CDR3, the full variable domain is NAGVMQNPRHLVRRRGQEARLRCSPMKGHSHVYWYRQLPEEGLKFMVYLQKENIIDESGMPKERFSAEFPKEGPSILRIQQVVRGDSAAYFCASSPQPETQYFGPGTRLLVL.

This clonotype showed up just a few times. CDR3 DNA: TGTGCCAGCAGTTACTTCCTCATGGTAGCAGATTTCTCCTACGAGCAGTACTTC. Amino acid sequence: CASSYFLMVADFSYEQYF. This chain joins TRBV6-2 or TRBV6-3 and TRBJ2-7; D is undetermined. The V gene lost 1 base and the J gene lost 0 bases, with 19 bases spanning the gap. Germline V gives CDR1 MNHEY, CDR2 SVGEGT. The CDR3 spans 18 residues.

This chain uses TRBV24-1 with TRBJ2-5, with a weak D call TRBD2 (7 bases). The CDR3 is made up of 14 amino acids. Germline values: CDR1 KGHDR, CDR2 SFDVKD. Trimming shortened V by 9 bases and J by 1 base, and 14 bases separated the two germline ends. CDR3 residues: CATVRGGAQETQYF. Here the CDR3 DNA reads TGTGCCACCGTGCGAGGGGGGGCCCAAGAGACCCAGTACTTC.

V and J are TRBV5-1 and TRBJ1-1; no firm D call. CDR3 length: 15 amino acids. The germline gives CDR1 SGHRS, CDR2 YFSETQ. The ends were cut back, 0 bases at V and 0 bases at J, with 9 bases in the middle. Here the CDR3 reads CASSLGLGVNTEAFF. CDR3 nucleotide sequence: TGCGCCAGCAGCTTGGGATTGGGTGTGAACACTGAAGCTTTCTTT.

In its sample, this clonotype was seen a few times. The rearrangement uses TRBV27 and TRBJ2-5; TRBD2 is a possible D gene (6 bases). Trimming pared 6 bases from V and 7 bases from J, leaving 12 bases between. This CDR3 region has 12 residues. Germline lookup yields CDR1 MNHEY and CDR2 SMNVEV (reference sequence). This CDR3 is CASRAGGMTQYF. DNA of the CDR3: TGTGCCAGCAGAGCGGGTGGGATGACCCAGTACTTC.

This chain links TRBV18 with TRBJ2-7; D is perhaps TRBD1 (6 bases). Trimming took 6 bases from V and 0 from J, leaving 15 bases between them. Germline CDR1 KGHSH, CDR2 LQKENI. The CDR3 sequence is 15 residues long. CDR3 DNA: TGTGCCAGCTCGGCTACAGGGTTTGACTCCTACGAGCAGTACTTC. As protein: CASSATGFDSYEQYF.

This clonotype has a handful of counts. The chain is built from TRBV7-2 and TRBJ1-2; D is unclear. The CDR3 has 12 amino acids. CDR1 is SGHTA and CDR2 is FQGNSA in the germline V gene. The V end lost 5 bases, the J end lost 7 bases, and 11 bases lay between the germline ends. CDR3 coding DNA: TGTGCCAGCAGCACAGTCCGAGGTGGCTACACCTTC. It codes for CASSTVRGGYTF.

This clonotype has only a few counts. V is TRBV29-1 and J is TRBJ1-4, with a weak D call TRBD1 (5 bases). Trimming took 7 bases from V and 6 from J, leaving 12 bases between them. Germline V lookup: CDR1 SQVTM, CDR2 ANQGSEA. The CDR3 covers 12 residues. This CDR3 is CSAQGSDEKLFF. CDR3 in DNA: TGCAGCGCCCAGGGTAGCGATGAAAAACTGTTTTTT.

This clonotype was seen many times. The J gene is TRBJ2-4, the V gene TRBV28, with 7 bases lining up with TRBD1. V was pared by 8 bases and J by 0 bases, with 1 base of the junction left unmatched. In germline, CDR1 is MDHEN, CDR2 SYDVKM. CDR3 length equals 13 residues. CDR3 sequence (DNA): TGTGCCAGCCGACAGGGAGCCAAAAACATTCAGTACTTC. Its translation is CASRQGAKNIQYF.

The CDR3 sequence: CASSLGLESVAEQFF. The CDR3 DNA reads as TGTGCCAGCAGCTTGGGACTAGAATCGGTCGCTGAGCAGTTCTTC. The J gene is TRBJ2-1, the V gene TRBV7-2; TRBD2 agrees at 8 bases. This CDR3 region has 15 residues. Germline trimming cut 3 bases from V and 9 bases from J; bases unmatched to any gene: 10. Germline-derived CDR1 and CDR2 are SGHTA and FQGNSA.

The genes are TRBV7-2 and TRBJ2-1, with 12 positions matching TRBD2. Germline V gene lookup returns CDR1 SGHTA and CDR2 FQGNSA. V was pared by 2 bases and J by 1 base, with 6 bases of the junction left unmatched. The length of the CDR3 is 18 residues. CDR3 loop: CASSLWTSGTRSYNEQFF. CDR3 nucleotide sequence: TGTGCCAGCAGCTTATGGACTAGCGGGACCCGGTCCTACAATGAGCAGTTCTTC.

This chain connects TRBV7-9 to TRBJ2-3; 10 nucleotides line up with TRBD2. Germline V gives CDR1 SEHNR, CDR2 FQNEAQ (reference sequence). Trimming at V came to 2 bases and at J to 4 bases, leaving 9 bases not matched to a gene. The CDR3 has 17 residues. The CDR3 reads CASSLMRASGSADTQYF. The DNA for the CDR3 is TGTGCCAGCAGCTTAATGAGGGCTAGCGGGAGTGCAGATACGCAGTATTTT.

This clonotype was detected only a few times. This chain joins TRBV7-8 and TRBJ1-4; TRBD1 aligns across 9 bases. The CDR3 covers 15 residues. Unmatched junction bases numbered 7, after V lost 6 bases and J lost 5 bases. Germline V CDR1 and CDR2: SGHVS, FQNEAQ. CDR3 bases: TGTGCCAGCAGACTAGGGGGACAGGGAAATGAAAAACTGTTTTTT. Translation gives CASRLGGQGNEKLFF.

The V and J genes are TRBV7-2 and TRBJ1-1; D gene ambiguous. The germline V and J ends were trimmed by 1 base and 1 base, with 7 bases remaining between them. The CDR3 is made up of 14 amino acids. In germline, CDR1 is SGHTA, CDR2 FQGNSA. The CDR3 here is CASSLDTPNTEAFF. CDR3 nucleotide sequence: TGTGCCAGCAGCTTAGATACCCCGAACACTGAAGCTTTCTTT. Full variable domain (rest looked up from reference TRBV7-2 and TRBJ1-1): GAGVSQSPSNKVTEKGKDVELRCDPISGHTALYWYRQSLGQGLEFLIYFQGNSAPDKSGLPSDRFSAERTGGSVSTLTIQRTQQEDSAVYLCASSLDTPNTEAFFGQGTRLTVV.

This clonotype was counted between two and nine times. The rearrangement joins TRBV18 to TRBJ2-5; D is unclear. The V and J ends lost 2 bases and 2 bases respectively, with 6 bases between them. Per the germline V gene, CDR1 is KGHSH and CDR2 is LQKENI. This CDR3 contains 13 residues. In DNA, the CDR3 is TGTGCCAGCTCACCAAACGGACAAGAGACCCAGTACTTC. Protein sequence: CASSPNGQETQYF.

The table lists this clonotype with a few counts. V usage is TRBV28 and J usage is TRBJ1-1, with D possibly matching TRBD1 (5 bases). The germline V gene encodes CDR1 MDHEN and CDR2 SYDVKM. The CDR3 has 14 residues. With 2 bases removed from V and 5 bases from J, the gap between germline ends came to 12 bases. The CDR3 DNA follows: TGTGCCAGCAGTTTAAGGGGAAGGTTGACTGAAGCTTTCTTT. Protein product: CASSLRGRLTEAFF. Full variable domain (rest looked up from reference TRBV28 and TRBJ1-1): DVKVTQSSRYLVKRTGEKVFLECVQDMDHENMFWYRQDPGLGLRLIYFSYDVKMKEKGDIPEGYSVSREKKERFSLILESASTNQTSMYLCASSLRGRLTEAFFGQGTRLTVV.

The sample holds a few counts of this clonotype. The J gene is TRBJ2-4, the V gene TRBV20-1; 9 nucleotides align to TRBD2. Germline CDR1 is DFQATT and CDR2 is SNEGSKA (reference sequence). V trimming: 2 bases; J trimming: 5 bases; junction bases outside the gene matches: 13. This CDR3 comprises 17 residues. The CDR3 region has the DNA TGCAGTGCTAGACCCCGTGCGGGAGGGACATGGGAAAACATTCAGTACTTC. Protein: CSARPRAGGTWENIQYF.

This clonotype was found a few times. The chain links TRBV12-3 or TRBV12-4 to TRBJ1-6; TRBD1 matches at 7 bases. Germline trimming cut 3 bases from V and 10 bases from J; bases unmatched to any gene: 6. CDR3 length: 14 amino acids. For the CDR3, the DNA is TGTGCCAGCAGTTTCGGAGGGGGCGCCTCACCCCTCCACTTT. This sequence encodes CASSFGGGASPLHF.